This entry lists 22 T cell receptor beta chains sequenced from one sample in a study of prognosis after radiotherapy for stage I lung cancer. Genomic DNA yielded TCR beta CDR3, amplified by two-round multiplex PCR. Used in first-round PCR were primers specific to each TRBV and TRBJ gene. TCRdb recomputed calls from the multiplex PCR reads with MiXCR, one row per CDR3 protein. The data show around 25,000 distinct CDR3 sequences, roughly 35% seen once. The specimen was PBMCs, collected before or after stereotactic body radiation therapy (not recorded which). These receptors all come from a donor of 50 years or more with non-small cell lung cancer.

In its sample, this clonotype was seen many times. A read error may be the cause here, since a much bigger clone is one base away. The V call is TRBV12-5, the J call TRBJ2-1, with 11 bases that match TRBD2. This CDR3 comprises 17 residues. Germline values: CDR1 LGHNT, CDR2 FRNRAP. The V segment lost 0 bases and the J segment 9 bases; nucleotides outside the gene matches: 10. The CDR3 region is CASGLVNLAGGPREQFF. The CDR3 DNA follows: TGTGCTAGTGGTTTGGTAAATTTAGCGGGAGGGCCGCGTGAGCAGTTCTTC.

This clonotype was recorded at least ten times. The chain recombines TRBV30 with TRBJ1-5; TRBD1 might be the D (5 bases). This CDR3 is 18 amino acids long. V lost 1 base and J lost 0, with 19 bases in between. Germline V gene sequence: CDR1 GTSNPN, CDR2 SVGIG (reference sequence). The CDR3 sequence: CAWSGGGGKLYSNQPQHF. The CDR3 coding sequence is TGTGCCTGGAGTGGTGGCGGGGGGAAACTTTATAGCAATCAGCCCCAGCATTTT.

This clonotype was seen a few times. A read error is possible here, since a much larger clone lies one base away. The chain couples TRBV27 to TRBJ2-2, with unresolved D. With 7 bases removed from V and 1 base from J, the gap between germline ends came to 10 bases. Looked up from germline, CDR1 is MNHEY and CDR2 is SMNVEV (reference sequence). This CDR3 is built from 14 residues. Here the CDR3 DNA reads TGTGCCAGCATGAGGTTTGGGAACACCGGGGAGCTGTTTTTT. Translating gives CASMRFGNTGELFF.

Only a few counts were recorded for this clonotype. This may be a read error, as it is one base from a much larger clone. This is likely a read error, given that the CDR3 carries no conserved phenylalanine or tryptophan at its end. The chain recombines TRBV19 with TRBJ1-2; TRBD1 matches at 8 bases. V dropped 4 bases and J dropped 7; count of bases not matched to a gene: 8. There are 14 residues in the CDR3. Germline V CDR1 and CDR2: LNHDA, SQIVND (reference sequence). The CDR3 DNA follows: TGTGCCAGTAGTAACCTGGGACAGGTGTCTGGCTACACCCTC. It codes for CASSNLGQVSGYTL.

In this sample, this clonotype turned up once. CDR3 sequence: CASSYSRLGYGYTF. The CDR3 bases are TGTGCCAGCAGTTACTCGAGGCTTGGCTATGGCTACACCTTC. J is TRBJ1-2 and V is TRBV6-2 or TRBV6-3; D is unresolved. The V end was cut by 0 bases, the J end by 4 bases, with 9 bases between. CDR1 and CDR2 from the germline V gene are MNHEY and SVGEGT. The CDR3 extends over 14 amino acids.

The V and J genes are TRBV10-3 and TRBJ2-3, with D tentatively TRBD2 (6 bases). Germline V lookup: CDR1 ENHRY, CDR2 SYGVKD. The CDR3 extends over 15 amino acids. Trimming shortened V by 8 bases and J by 1 base, and 16 bases separated the two germline ends. The CDR3 spells CAIVGQRAGTDTQYF. In DNA, the CDR3 is TGTGCCATCGTGGGTCAGCGGGCGGGCACAGATACGCAGTATTTT.

This clonotype was picked up many times. V is TRBV19 and J is TRBJ1-2; D is ambiguous. This CDR3 has 14 amino acids. Between the trimmed V and J ends, which lost 5 bases and 4 bases, there was a span of 14 bases. CDR1 is LNHDA and CDR2 is SQIVND in the germline V gene (reference sequence). CDR3 coding DNA: TGTGCCAGTAGTGGGTCTGCGGCGGGCTATGGCTACACCTTC. This translates into CASSGSAAGYGYTF.

V is TRBV27 and J is TRBJ2-7, with D possibly being TRBD1 (5 bases). CDR3 size: 15 residues. Germline V gene data show CDR1 as MNHEY and CDR2 as SMNVEV (reference sequence). V lost 3 bases and J lost 2, with 14 bases in between. This CDR3 reads CASSFAGQRAYEQYF. The CDR3 DNA is TGTGCCAGCAGTTTCGCCGGACAACGTGCCTACGAGCAGTACTTC.

The rearrangement joins TRBV19 to TRBJ2-1; D may be TRBD2 (6 bases). This CDR3 is built from 14 residues. Germline CDR1 and CDR2: LNHDA and SQIVND (reference sequence). Trimming shortened V by 10 bases and J by 6 bases, and 19 bases separated the two germline ends. CDR3 residues: CATIAGGVVNEQFF. For the CDR3, the DNA is TGTGCCACCATAGCCGGAGGGGTTGTCAATGAGCAGTTCTTC.

Notes on this clonotype: A much larger clone lies one base from this, so it may be a read error. V usage is TRBV20-1 and J usage is TRBJ1-1, with D maybe TRBD1 (5 bases). Per the germline V gene, CDR1 is DFQATT and CDR2 is SNEGSKA (reference sequence). The CDR3 extends over 17 amino acids. Trimming shortened V by 0 bases and J by 3 bases, and 20 bases separated the two germline ends. The CDR3 DNA reads TGCAGTGCTAGAGATCAACCCCGACAGTGGGTCTACACTGAAGCTTTCTTT. This sequence encodes CSARDQPRQWVYTEAFF.

The genes are TRBV4-1 and TRBJ2-3, with D perhaps TRBD2 (5 bases). The CDR3 is 16 amino acids. Looked up from germline, CDR1 is MGHRA and CDR2 is YSYEKL. V dropped 6 bases and J dropped 1 base, with 17 bases sitting between them. This CDR3 is CASSEGDPVGTDTQYF. The DNA for the CDR3 is TGCGCCAGCAGTGAGGGTGACCCAGTGGGCACAGATACGCAGTATTTT.

This clonotype was recorded many times. The chain combines TRBV12-5 with TRBJ1-5, with D possibly matching TRBD1 (5 bases). Per the germline V gene, CDR1 is LGHNT and CDR2 is FRNRAP. Trimming took 7 bases from V and 4 from J, leaving 11 bases between them. This CDR3 has 13 residues. The CDR3 here is CASARGTNQPQHF. The DNA for the CDR3 is TGTGCTAGTGCCCGGGGGACGAATCAGCCCCAGCATTTT.

This clonotype was counted ten times or more. The J gene is TRBJ2-7, the V gene TRBV20-1; 11 positions agree with TRBD1. Germline assignment: CDR1 DFQATT and CDR2 SNEGSKA (reference sequence). V shed 5 bases and J 6 bases; nucleotides not matched to a gene: 6. The CDR3 length is 13 residues. CDR3 coding DNA: TGCAGTGCTTCCGGGACAGGGGGACTCGAGCAGTACTTC. It encodes CSASGTGGLEQYF.

This clonotype was counted many times. J is TRBJ1-2 and V is TRBV18; D might be TRBD1 (5 bases). The germline V gene encodes CDR1 KGHSH and CDR2 LQKENI. The CDR3 runs 16 residues. Trimming took 0 bases from V and 0 from J, leaving 11 bases between them. The CDR3 DNA follows: TGTGCCAGCTCACCACCGTCGCAGGGTGCTAACTATGGCTACACCTTC. Its protein is CASSPPSQGANYGYTF.

This clonotype has just a few counts. The gene calls are TRBV5-4 and TRBJ2-7; D gene uncertain. The V gene's germline CDR1 is SGHNT and CDR2 YYREEE (reference sequence). Trimming took 0 bases from V and 3 from J, leaving 10 bases between them. This CDR3 has 14 residues. CDR3 residues: CASSLGVADYEQYF. In nucleotides, the CDR3 is TGTGCCAGCAGCTTGGGGGTGGCTGACTACGAGCAGTACTTC.

Points on this clonotype: It may be a read error: a sequence one base away is much more abundant. V and J are TRBV19 and TRBJ2-5; 8 nucleotides align to TRBD2. CDR3 length: 16 amino acids. Germline V lookup: CDR1 LNHDA, CDR2 SQIVND (reference sequence). The ends lost 1 base at V and 5 bases at J; junction bases unmatched: 9. CDR3 DNA: TGTGCCAGTAGTATAGTTAAGACTAGCGTGAGTGAGACCCAGTACTTC. This translates into CASSIVKTSVSETQYF.

At least ten counts were recorded for this clonotype. The gene calls are TRBV2 and TRBJ2-4; D perhaps matches TRBD1 (7 bases). With 6 bases removed from V and 7 bases from J, the gap between germline ends came to 19 bases. CDR3 length: 15 residues. From germline, CDR1 is SNHLY and CDR2 FYNNEI. In DNA, the CDR3 is TGTGCCAGCAGCCCTGGAGGGGGCGCACCCAACATTCAGTACTTC. Protein sequence: CASSPGGGAPNIQYF. The complete variable domain, with remaining parts taken from reference TRBV2 and TRBJ2-4, reads EPEVTQTPSHQVTQMGQEVILRCVPISNHLYFYWYRQILGQKVEFLVSFYNNEISEKSEIFDDQFSVERPDGSNFTLKIRSTKLEDSAMYFCASSPGGGAPNIQYFGAGTRLSVL.

The chain combines TRBV6-4 with TRBJ2-7, with 9 nucleotides matching TRBD1. Per germline, CDR1 MRHNA and CDR2 SNTAGT. Losses at the gene ends were 0 bases for V and 2 bases for J; bases not matched to a gene: 5. CDR3 length equals 16 residues. CDR3 sequence (DNA): TGTGCCAGCAGTGACTCGAGGGACAGGGAGGCCTACGAGCAGTACTTC. It encodes CASSDSRDREAYEQYF.

This clonotype was picked up many times. The CDR3 DNA is TGTGCCAGCAGCGGCGGACAGGTCATGGGCGAGCAGTACTTC. It codes for CASSGGQVMGEQYF. The chain has TRBV9 and TRBJ2-7, with 7 bases identical to TRBD1. The CDR3 has 14 amino acids. The germline V gene encodes CDR1 SGDLS and CDR2 YYNGEE. Losses at the gene ends were 3 bases for V and 6 bases for J; bases not matched to a gene: 9.

This clonotype appeared many times. The genes are TRBV28 and TRBJ1-2, with D unresolved. Germline CDR1 and CDR2: MDHEN and SYDVKM. The CDR3 is made up of 12 amino acids. Between the trimmed V and J ends, which lost 11 bases and 0 bases, there was a span of 10 bases. The CDR3 DNA is TGTGCCTCAAATTCCGCTAACTATGGCTACACCTTC. Its protein is CASNSANYGYTF.

This clonotype was observed at least ten times. The V and J genes are TRBV12-3 or TRBV12-4 and TRBJ1-2; D might be TRBD1 (6 bases). The CDR3 runs 13 residues. The germline V and J ends were trimmed by 4 bases and 4 bases, with 10 bases remaining between them. The CDR3 sequence: CASSWGQGYGYTF. The CDR3 DNA reads TGTGCCAGCAGTTGGGGGCAAGGCTATGGCTACACCTTC.

This clonotype is medium-sized within its sample. The CDR3 region is CASSLEGWNSPLHF. The CDR3 DNA sequence: TGTGCCAGCAGTTTAGAGGGATGGAATTCACCCCTCCACTTT. V gene TRBV12-3 or TRBV12-4 combines with J gene TRBJ1-6; D not resolved. CDR3 length: 14 amino acids. The V gene lost 1 base and the J gene lost 7 bases, with 8 bases spanning the gap.